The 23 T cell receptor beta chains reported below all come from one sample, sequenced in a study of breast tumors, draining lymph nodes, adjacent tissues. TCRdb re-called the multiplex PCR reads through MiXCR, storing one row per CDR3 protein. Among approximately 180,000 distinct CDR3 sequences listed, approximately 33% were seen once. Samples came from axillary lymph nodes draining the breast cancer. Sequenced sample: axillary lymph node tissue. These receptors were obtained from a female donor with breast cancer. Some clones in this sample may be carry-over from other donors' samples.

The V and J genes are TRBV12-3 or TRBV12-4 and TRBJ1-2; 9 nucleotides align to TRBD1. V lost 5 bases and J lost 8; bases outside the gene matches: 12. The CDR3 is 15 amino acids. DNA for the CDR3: TGTGCCAGCAGTGAACAGGGGGCGGTATGGGGGGGCTACACCTTC. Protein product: CASSEQGAVWGGYTF.

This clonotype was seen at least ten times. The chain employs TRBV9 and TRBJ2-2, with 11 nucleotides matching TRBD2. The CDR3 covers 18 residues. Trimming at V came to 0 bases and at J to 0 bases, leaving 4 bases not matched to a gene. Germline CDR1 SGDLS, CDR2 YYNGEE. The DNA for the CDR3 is TGTGCCAGCAGCGTAGCTAGCGGGGGGCCCGCGAACACCGGGGAGCTGTTTTTT. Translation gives CASSVASGGPANTGELFF.

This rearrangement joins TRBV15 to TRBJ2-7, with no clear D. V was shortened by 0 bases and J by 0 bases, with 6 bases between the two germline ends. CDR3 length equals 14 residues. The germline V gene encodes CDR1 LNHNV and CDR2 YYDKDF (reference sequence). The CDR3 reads CATSREGHSYEQYF. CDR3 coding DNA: TGTGCCACCAGCAGAGAAGGTCACTCCTACGAGCAGTACTTC.

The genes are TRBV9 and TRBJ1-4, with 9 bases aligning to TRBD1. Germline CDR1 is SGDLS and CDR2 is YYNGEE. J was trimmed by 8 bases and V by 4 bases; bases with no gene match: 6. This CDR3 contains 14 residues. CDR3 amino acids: CASSPRTGEEKLFF. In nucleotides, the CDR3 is TGTGCCAGCAGCCCTCGGACAGGGGAAGAAAAACTGTTTTTT.

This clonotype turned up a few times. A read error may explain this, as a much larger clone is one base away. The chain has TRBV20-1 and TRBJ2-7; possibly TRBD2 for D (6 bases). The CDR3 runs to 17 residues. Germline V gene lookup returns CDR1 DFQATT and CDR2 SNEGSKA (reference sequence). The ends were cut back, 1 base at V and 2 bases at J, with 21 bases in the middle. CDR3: CSARASFIAAEPYEQYF. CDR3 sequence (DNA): TGCAGTGCTAGAGCCTCTTTCATAGCGGCAGAACCCTACGAGCAGTACTTC.

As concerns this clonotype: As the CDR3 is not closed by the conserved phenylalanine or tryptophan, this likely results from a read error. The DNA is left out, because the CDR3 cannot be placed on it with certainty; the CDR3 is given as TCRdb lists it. CDR3 sequence reads: CASSFALSY. The chain couples TRBV3-1 to TRBJ1-2. Germline V gives CDR1 LGHDT, CDR2 YNNKEL (reference sequence). From its first to its last residue, the CDR3 has 9 amino acids.

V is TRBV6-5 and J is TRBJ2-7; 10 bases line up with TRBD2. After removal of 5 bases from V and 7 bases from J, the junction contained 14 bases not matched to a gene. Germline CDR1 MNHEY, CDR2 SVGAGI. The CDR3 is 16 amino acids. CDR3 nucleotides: TGTGCCAGCAGTCACGGGATAGCGGGGGGCCGGTGGGAGCAGTACTTC. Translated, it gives CASSHGIAGGRWEQYF.

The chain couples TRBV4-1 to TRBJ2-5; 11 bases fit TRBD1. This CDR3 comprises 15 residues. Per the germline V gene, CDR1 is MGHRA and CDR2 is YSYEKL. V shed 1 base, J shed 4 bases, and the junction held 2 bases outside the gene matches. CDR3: CASSQVGTGGETQYF. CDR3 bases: TGCGCCAGCAGCCAAGTAGGGACAGGGGGAGAGACCCAGTACTTC.

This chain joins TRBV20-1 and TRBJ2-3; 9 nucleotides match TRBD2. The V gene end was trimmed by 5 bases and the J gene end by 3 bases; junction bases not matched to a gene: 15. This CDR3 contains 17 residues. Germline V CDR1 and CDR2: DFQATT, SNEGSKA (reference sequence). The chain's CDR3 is CSAPSGLAGDNTDTQYF. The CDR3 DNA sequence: TGCAGTGCTCCGAGTGGGTTAGCGGGAGACAATACAGATACGCAGTATTTT.

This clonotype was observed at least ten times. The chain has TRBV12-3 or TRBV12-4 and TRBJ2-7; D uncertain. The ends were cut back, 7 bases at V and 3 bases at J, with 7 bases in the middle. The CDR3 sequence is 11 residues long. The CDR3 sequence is CASKSVYEQYF. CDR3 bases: TGTGCCAGCAAGAGCGTCTACGAGCAGTACTTC.

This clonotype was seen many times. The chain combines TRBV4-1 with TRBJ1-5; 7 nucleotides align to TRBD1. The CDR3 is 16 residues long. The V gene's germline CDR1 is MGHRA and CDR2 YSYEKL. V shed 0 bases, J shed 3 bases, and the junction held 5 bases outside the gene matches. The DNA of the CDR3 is TGCGCCAGCAGCCAAGAGGGGACAGTGATCAATCAGCCCCAGCATTTT. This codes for CASSQEGTVINQPQHF.

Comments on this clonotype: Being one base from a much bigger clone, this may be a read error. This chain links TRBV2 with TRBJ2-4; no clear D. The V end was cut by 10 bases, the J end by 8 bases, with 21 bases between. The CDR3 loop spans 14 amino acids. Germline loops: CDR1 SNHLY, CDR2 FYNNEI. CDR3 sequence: CATKEDGRLYIQYF. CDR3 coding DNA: TGTGCCACCAAAGAGGACGGGCGGCTATACATTCAGTACTTC.

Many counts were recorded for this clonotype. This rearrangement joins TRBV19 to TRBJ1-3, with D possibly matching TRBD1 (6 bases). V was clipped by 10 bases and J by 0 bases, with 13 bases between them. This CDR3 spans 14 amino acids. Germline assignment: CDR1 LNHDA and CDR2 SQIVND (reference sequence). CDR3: CATLGADSGNTIYF. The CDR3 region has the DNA TGTGCCACTTTGGGGGCCGACTCTGGAAACACCATATATTTT.

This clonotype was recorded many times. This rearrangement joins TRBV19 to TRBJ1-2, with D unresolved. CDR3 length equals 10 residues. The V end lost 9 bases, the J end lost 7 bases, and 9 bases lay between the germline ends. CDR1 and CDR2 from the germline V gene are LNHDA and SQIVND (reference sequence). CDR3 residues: CASWMSGYTF. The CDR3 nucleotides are TGTGCCAGCTGGATGAGTGGCTACACCTTC. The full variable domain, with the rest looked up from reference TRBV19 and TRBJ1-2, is DGGITQSPKYLFRKEGQNVTLSCEQNLNHDAMYWYRQDPGQGLRLIYYSQIVNDFQKGDIAEGYSVSREKKESFPLTVTSAQKNPTAFYLCASWMSGYTFGSGTRLTVV.

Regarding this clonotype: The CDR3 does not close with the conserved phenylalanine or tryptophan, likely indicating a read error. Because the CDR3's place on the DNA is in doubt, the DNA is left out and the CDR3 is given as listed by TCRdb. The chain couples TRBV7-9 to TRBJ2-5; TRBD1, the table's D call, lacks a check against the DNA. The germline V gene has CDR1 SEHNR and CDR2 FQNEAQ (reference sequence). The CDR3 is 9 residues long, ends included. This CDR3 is CASSQGQYY.

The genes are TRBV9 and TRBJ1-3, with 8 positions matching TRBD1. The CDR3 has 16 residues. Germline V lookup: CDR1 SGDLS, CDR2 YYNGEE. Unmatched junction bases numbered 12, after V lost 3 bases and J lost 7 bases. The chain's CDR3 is CASSGTGRVGANTIYF. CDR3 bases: TGTGCCAGCAGCGGGACAGGGAGAGTAGGTGCTAACACCATATATTTT.

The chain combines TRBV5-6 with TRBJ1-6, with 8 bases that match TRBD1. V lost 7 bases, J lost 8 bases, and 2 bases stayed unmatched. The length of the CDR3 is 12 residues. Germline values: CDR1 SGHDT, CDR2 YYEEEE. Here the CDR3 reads CASRDRYSPLHF. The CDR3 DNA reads TGTGCCAGCCGGGACAGGTATTCACCCCTCCACTTT.

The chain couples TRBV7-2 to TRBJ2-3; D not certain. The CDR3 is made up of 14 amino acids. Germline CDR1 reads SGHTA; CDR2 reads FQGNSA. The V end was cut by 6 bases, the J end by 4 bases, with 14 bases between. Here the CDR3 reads CASRPLITSDTQYF. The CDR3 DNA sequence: TGTGCCAGCAGACCACTCATTACCTCAGATACGCAGTATTTT.

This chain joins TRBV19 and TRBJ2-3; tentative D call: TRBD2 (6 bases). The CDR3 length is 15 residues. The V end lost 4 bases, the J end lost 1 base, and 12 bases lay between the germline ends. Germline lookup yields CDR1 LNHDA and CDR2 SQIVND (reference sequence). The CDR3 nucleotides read TGTGCCAGTAGTAGGGCGGGGAGTCGCACAGATACGCAGTATTTT. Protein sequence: CASSRAGSRTDTQYF. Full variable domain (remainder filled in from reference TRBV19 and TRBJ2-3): DGGITQSPKYLFRKEGQNVTLSCEQNLNHDAMYWYRQDPGQGLRLIYYSQIVNDFQKGDIAEGYSVSREKKESFPLTVTSAQKNPTAFYLCASSRAGSRTDTQYFGPGTRLTVL.

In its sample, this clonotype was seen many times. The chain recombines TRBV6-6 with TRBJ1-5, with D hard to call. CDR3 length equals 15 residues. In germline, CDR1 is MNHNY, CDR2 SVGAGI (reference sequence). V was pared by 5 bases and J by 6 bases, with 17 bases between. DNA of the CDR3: TGTGCCAGCAGTGGAACTACAGATAGACGTCAGCCCCAGCATTTT. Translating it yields CASSGTTDRRQPQHF.

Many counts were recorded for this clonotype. The CDR3 loop reads CASSQEGLPAETQYF. The CDR3 DNA reads as TGTGCCAGCAGCCAAGAGGGACTGCCGGCCGAGACCCAGTACTTC. The rearrangement uses TRBV3-1 and TRBJ2-5; D is possibly TRBD2 (6 bases). CDR3 length: 15 amino acids. Germline assignment: CDR1 LGHDT and CDR2 YNNKEL (reference sequence). The ends were cut back, 0 bases at V and 5 bases at J, with 13 bases in the middle.

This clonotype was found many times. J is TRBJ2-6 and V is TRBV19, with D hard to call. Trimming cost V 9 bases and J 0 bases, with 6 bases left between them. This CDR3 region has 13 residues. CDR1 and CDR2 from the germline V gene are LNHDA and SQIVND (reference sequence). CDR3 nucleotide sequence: TGTGCCAGCCTTTTCTCTGGGGCCAACGTCCTGACTTTC. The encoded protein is CASLFSGANVLTF.

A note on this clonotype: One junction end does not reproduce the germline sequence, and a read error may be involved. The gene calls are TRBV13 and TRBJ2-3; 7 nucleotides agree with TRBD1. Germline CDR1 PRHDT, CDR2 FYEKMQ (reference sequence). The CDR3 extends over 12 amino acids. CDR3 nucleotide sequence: TGTACCAGCAGCCTGGGGACAGATACGCAGTGTTTT. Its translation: CTSSLGTDTQCF.